The clone carrying this TCR beta chain has just one count. This sample is part of a study of control samples from healthy donors and cancer patients. The table came from immunoSEQ multiplex PCR; TCRdb's copy has only in-frame clones and leaves some out. The profile covers approximately 170,000 clones, with 85% to 95% appearing a single time and approximately 1.4% taken by the ten largest. CDR1 is LNHDA, CDR2 SQIVND, per germline (reference sequence). V was pared by 6 bases and J by 2 bases, with 7 bases of the junction left unmatched. This CDR3 is built from 15 residues. Input material: blood. This chain connects TRBV19 to TRBJ1-5; TRBD1 matches 7 bases. This receptor was obtained from a man aged 25-45 years in good health. In DNA form, the CDR3 reads TGTGCCAGTAGCCGTCAGGGGGAAGGCAATCAGCCCCAGCATTTT. Its protein is CASSRQGEGNQPQHF.